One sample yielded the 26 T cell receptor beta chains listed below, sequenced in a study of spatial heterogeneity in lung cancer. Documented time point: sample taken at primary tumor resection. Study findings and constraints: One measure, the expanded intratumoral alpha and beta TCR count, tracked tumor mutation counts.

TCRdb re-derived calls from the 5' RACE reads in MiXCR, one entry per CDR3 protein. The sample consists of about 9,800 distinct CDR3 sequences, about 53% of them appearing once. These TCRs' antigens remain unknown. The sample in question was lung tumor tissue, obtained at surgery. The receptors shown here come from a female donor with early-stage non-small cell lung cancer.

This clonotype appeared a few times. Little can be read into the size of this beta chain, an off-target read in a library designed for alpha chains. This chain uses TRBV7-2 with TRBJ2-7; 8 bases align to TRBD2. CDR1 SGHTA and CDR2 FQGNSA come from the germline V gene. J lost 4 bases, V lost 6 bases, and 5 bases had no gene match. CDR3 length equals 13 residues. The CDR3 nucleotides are TGTGCCAGCAGTTCACGGGGGGGATACGAGCAGTACTTC. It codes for CASSSRGGYEQYF.

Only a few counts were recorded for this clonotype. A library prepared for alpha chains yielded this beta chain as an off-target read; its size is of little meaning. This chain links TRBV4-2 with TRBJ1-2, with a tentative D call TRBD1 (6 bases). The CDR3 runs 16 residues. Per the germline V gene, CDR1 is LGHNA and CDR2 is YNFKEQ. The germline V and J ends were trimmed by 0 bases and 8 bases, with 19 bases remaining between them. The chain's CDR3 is CASSQDFGQGTRGYTF. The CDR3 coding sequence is TGTGCCAGCAGCCAAGATTTCGGCCAGGGGACAAGAGGCTACACCTTC.

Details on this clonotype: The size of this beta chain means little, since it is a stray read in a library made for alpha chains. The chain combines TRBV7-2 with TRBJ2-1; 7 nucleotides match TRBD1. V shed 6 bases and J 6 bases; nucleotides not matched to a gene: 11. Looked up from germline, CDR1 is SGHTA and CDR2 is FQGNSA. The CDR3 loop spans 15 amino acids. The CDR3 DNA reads TGTGCCAGCAGTCTCAGGGGGAGAGAAGTCAATGAGCAGTTCTTC. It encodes CASSLRGREVNEQFF.

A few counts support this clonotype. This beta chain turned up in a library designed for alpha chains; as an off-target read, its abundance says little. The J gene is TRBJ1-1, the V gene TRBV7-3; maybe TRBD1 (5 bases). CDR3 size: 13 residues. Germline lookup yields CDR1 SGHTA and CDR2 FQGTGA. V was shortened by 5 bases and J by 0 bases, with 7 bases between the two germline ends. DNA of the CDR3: TGTGCCAGCAGCCAACAGGTGAACACTGAAGCTTTCTTT. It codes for CASSQQVNTEAFF. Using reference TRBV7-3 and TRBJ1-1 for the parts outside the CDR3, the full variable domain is GAGVSQTPSNKVTEKGKYVELRCDPISGHTALYWYRQSLGQGPEFLIYFQGTGAADDSGLPNDRFFAVRPEGSVSTLKIQRTERGDSAVYLCASSQQVNTEAFFGQGTRLTVV.

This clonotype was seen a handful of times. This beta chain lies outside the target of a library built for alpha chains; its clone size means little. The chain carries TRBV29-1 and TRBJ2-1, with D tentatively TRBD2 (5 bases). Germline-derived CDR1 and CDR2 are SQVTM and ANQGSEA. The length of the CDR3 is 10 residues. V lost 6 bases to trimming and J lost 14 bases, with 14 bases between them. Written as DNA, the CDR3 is TGCAGCGTCCTCGAGGGAAAGGAGTTCTTC. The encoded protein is CSVLEGKEFF.

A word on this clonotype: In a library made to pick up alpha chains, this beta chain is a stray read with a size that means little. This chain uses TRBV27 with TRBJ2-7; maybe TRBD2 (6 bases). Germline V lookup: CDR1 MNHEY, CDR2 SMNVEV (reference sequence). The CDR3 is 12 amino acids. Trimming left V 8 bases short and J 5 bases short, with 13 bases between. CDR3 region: CASRKAGNEQYF. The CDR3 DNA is TGTGCCAGCCGGAAGGCGGGGAACGAGCAGTACTTC.

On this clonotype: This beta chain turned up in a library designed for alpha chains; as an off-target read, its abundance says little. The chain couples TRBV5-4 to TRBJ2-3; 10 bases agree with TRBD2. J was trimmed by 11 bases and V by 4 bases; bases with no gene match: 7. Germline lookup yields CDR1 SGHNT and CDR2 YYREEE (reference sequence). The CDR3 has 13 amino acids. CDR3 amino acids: CASSGAGGRKQYF. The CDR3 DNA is TGTGCCAGCAGCGGAGCGGGGGGGCGAAAGCAGTATTTT.

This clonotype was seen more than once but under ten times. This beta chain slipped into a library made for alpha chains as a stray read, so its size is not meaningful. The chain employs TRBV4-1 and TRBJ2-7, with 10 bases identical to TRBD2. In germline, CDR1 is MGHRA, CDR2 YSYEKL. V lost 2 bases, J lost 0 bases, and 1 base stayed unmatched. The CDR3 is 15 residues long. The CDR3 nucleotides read TGCGCCAGCAGCCAACTAGCGGGGGCCTCCTACGAGCAGTACTTC. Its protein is CASSQLAGASYEQYF.

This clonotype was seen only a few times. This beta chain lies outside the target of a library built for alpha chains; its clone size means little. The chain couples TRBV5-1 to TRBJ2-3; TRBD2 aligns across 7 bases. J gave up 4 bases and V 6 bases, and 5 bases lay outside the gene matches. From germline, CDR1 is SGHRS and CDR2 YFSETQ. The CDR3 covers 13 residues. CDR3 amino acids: CASIPSGADTQYF. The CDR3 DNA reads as TGCGCCAGCATCCCAAGCGGGGCAGATACGCAGTATTTT.

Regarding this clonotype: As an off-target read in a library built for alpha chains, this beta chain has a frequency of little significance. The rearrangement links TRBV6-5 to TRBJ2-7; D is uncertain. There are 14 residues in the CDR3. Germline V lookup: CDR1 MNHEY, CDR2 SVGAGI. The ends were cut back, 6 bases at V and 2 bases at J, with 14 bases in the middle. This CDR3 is CASRLYKNAYEQYF. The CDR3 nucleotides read TGTGCCAGCAGGCTGTACAAGAACGCCTACGAGCAGTACTTC.

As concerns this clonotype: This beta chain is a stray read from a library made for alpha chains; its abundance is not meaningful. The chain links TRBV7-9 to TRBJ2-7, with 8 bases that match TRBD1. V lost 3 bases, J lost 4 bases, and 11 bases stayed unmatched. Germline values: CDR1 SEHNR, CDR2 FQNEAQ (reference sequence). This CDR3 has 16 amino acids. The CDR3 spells CASSLRYRGTSYEQYF. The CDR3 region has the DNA TGTGCCAGCAGCTTGCGATACAGGGGGACGTCTTACGAGCAGTACTTC.

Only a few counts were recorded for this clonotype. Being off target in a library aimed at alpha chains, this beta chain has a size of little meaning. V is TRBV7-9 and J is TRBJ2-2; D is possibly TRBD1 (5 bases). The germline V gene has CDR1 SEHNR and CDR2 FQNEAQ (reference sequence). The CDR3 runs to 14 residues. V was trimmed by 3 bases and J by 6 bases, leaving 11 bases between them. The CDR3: CASSFNRLSGELFF. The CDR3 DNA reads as TGTGCCAGCAGCTTTAACAGGTTATCCGGGGAGCTGTTTTTT.

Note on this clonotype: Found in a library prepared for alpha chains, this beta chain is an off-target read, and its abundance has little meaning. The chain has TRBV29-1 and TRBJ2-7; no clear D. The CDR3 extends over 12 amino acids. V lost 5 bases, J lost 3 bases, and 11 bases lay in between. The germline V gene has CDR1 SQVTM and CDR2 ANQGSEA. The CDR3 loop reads CSVRINSYEQYF. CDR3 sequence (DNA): TGCAGCGTTCGTATCAACAGCTACGAGCAGTACTTC.

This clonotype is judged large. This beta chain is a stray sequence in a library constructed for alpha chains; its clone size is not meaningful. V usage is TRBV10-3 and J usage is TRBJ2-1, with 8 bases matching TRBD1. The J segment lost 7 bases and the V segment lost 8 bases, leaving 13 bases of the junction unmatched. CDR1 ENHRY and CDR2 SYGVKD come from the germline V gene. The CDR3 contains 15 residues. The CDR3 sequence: CAIGTGKVGTNEQFF. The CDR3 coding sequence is TGTGCCATCGGGACAGGAAAGGTGGGCACGAATGAGCAGTTCTTC.

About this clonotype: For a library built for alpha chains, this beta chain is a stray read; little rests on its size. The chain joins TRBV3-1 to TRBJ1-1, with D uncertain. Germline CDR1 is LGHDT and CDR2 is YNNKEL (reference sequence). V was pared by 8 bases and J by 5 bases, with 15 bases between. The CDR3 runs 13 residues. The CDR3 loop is CASRDWRKTEAFF. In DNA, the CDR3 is TGTGCCAGCCGCGACTGGAGGAAGACTGAAGCTTTCTTT. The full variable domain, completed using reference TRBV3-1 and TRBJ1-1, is DTAVSQTPKYLVTQMGNDKSIKCEQNLGHDTMYWYKQDSKKFLKIMFSYNNKELIINETVPNRFSPKSPDKAHLNLHINSLELGDSAVYFCASRDWRKTEAFFGQGTRLTVV.

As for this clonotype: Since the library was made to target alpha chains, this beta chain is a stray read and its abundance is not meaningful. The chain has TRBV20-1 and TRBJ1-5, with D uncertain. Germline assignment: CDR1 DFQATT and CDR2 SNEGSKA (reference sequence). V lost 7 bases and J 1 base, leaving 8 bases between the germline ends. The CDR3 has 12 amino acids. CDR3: CSVKGSNQPQHF. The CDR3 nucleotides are TGCAGTGTCAAGGGCAGCAATCAGCCCCAGCATTTT.

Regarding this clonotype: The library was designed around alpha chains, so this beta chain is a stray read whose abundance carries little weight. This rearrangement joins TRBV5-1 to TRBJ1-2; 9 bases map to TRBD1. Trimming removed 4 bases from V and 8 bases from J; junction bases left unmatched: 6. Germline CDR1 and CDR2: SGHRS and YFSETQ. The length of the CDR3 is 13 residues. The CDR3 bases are TGCGCCAGCAGCCGGGACAGGGTGGACGGCTACACCTTC. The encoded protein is CASSRDRVDGYTF.

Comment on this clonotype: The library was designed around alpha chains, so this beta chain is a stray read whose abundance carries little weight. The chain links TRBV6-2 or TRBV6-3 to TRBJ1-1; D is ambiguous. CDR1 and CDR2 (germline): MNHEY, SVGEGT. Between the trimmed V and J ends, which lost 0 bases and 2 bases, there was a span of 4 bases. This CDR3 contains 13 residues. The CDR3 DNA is TGTGCCAGCAGTTACTCAAGAAACACTGAAGCTTTCTTT. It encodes CASSYSRNTEAFF.

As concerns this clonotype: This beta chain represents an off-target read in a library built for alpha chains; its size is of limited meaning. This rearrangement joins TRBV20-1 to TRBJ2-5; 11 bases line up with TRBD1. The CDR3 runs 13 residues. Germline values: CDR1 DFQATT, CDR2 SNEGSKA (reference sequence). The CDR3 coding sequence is TGCAGAGCCGGGACAGGGGGCCAAGAGACCCAGTACTTC. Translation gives CRAGTGGQETQYF.

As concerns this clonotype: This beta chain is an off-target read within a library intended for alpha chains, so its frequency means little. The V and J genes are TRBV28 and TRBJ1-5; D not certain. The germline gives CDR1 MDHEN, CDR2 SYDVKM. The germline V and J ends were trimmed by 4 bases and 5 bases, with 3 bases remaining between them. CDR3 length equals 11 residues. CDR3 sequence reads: CASSSDQPQHF. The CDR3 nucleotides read TGTGCCAGCAGTTCCGATCAGCCCCAGCATTTT.

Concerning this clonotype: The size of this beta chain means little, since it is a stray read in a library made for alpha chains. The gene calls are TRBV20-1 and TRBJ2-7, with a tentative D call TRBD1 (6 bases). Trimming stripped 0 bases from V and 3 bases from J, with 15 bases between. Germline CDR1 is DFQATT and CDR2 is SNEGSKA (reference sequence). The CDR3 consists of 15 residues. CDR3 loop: CSARDVTGPFYEQYF. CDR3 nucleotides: TGCAGTGCTAGAGATGTGACAGGACCATTCTACGAGCAGTACTTC.

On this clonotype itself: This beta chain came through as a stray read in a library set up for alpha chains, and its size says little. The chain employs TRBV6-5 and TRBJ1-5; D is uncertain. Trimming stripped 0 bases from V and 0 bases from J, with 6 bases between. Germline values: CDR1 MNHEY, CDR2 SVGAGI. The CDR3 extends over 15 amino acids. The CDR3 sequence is CASSYSPTSNQPQHF. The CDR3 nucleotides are TGTGCCAGCAGTTACTCGCCCACTAGCAATCAGCCCCAGCATTTT.

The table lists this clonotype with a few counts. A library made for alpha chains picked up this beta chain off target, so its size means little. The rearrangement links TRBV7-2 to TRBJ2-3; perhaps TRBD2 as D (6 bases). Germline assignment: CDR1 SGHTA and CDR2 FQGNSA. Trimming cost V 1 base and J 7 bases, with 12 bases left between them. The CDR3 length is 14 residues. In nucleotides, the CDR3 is TGTGCCAGCAGCTTAGAGGGACTTCCCCATACGCAGTATTTT. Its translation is CASSLEGLPHTQYF.

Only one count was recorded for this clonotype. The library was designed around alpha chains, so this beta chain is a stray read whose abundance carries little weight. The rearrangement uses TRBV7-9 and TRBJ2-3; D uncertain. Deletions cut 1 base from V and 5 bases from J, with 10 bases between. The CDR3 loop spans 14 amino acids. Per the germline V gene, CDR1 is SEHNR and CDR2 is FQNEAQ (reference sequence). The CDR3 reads CASSLGQRGDTQYF. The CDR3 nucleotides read TGTGCCAGCAGCTTAGGACAACGAGGAGATACGCAGTATTTT.

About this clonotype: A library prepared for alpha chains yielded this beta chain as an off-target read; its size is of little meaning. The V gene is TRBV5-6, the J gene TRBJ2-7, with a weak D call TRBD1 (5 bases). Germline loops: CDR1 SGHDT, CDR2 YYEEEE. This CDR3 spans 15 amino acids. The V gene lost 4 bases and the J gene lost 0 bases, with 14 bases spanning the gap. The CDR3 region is CASSVQGPSSYEQYF. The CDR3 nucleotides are TGTGCCAGCAGCGTCCAGGGTCCCAGCTCCTACGAGCAGTACTTC.

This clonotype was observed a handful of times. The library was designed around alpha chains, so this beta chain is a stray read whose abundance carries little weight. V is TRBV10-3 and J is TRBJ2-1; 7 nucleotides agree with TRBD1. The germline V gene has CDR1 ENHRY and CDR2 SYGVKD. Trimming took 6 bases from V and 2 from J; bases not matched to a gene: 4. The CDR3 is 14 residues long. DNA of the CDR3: TGTGCCATCAGCCCGACAGGGCCCTACAATGAGCAGTTCTTC. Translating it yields CAISPTGPYNEQFF.